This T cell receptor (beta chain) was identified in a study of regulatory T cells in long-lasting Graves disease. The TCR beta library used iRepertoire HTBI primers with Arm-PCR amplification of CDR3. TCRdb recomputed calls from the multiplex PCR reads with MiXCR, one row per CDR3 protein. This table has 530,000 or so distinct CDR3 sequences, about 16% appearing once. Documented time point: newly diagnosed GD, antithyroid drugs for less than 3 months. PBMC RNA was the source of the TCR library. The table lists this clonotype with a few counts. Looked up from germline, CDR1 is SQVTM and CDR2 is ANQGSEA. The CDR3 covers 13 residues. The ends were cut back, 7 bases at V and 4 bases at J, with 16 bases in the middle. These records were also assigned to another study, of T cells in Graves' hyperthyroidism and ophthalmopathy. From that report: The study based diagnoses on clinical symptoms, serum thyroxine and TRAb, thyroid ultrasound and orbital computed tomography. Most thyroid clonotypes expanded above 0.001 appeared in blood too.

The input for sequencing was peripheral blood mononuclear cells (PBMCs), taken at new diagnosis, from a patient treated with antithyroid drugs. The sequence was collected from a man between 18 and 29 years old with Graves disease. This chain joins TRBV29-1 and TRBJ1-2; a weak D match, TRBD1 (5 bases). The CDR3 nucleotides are TGCAGCGACTCCGGGACCGTAGGCTATGGCTACACCTTC. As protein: CSDSGTVGYGYTF.